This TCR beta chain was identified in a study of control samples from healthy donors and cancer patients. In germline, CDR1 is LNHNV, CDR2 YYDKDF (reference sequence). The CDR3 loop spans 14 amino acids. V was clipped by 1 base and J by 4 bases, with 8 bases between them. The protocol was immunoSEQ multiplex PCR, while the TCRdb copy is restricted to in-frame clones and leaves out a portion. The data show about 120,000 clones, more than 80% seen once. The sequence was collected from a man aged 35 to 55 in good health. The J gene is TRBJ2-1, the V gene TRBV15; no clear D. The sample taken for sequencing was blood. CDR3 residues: CATSRARVYNEQFF. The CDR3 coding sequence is TGTGCCACCAGCAGAGCTCGAGTATACAATGAGCAGTTCTTC.